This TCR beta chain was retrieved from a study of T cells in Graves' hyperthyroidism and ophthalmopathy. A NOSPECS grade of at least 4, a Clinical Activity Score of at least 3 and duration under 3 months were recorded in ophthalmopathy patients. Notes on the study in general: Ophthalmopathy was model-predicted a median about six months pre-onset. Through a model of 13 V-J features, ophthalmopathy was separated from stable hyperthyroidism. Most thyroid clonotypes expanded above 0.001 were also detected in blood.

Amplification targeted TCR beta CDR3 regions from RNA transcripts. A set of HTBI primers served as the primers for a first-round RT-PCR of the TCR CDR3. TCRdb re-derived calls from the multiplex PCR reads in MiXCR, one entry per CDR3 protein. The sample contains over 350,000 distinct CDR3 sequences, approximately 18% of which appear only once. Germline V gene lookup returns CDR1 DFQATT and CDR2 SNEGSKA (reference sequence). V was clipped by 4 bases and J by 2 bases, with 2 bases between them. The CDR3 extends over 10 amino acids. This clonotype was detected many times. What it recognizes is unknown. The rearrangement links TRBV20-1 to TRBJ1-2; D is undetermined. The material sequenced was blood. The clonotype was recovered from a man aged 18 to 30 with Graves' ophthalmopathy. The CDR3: CSAKNYGYTF. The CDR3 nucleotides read TGCAGTGCTAAGAACTATGGCTACACCTTC.